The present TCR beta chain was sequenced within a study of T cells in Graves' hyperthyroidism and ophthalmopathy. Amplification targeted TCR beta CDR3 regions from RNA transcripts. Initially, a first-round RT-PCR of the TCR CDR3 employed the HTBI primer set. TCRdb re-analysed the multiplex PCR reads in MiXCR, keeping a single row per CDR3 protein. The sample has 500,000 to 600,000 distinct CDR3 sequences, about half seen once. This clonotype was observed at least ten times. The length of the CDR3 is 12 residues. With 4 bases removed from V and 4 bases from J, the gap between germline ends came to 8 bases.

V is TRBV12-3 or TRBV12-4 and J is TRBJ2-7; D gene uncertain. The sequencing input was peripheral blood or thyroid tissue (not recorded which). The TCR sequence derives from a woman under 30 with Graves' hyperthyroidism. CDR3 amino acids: CASSSFGYEQYF. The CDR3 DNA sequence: TGTGCCAGCAGTTCCTTTGGTTACGAGCAGTACTTC.